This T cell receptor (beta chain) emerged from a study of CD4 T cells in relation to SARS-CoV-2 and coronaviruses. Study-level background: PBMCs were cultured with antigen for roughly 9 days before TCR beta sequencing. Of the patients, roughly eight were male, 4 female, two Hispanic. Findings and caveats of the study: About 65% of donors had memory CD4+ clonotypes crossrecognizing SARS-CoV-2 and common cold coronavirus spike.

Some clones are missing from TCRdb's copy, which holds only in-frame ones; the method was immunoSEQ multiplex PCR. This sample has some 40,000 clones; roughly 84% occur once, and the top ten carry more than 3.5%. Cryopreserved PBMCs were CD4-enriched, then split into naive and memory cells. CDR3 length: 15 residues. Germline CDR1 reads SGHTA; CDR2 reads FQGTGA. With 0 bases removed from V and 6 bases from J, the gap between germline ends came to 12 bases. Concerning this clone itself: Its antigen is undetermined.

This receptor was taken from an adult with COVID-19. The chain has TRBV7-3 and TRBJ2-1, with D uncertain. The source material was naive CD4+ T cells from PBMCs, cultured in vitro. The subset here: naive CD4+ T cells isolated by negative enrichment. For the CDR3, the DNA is TGTGCCAGCAGCTTAACGGTAGTAGGGTTCAATGAGCAGTTCTTC. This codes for CASSLTVVGFNEQFF. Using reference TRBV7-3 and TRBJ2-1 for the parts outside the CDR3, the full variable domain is GAGVSQTPSNKVTEKGKYVELRCDPISGHTALYWYRQSLGQGPEFLIYFQGTGAADDSGLPNDRFFAVRPEGSVSTLKIQRTERGDSAVYLCASSLTVVGFNEQFFGPGTRLTVL.